A selection of T cell receptor beta chains follows, all from one sample in a study of cytomegalovirus exposure and HLA in healthy donors. Libraries were prepared by immunoSEQ multiplex PCR; TCRdb keeps only in-frame clonotypes and omits some of them. The table shows about 110,000 clones, with roughly 79% occurring only once. The sample taken for sequencing was PBMCs. The receptors come from a man between 35 and 55 years old in good health and CMV-seronegative. Each CDR3 is given with its conserved first and last residue. D genes are given only for firm matches. Only part of the rows carry a size: once, few, many, or a class if the clone is expanded.

j_gene: TRBJ1-4
abundance: NA
d_gene: TRBD1
v_gene: TRBV5-6
CDR3nt: TGTGCCAGCAGCTTGCAGGGGGTCTCCAATGAAAAACTGTTTTTT
CDR3aa: CASSLQGVSNEKLFF

j_gene: TRBJ2-1
abundance: NA
d_gene: NA
v_gene: TRBV6-4
CDR3nt: TGTGCCAGCAGTCCAGGTGGAGGGTCCTACAATGAGCAGTTCTTC
CDR3aa: CASSPGGGSYNEQFF

j_gene: TRBJ2-1
abundance: NA
d_gene: TRBD1
v_gene: TRBV13
CDR3nt: TGTGCCAGCAGCTTAGATGGACAGGGGGCTAACTACAATGAGCAGTTCTTC
CDR3aa: CASSLDGQGANYNEQFF

j_gene: TRBJ1-6
abundance: NA
d_gene: NA
v_gene: TRBV4-1
CDR3nt: TGCGCCAGCAGTCTGGAGACGGCTGGATATTCACCCCTCCACTTT
CDR3aa: CASSLETAGYSPLHF

j_gene: TRBJ1-2
abundance: NA
d_gene: NA
v_gene: TRBV4-2
CDR3nt: TGTGCCAGCAGCCAAAATGGCCGGAGCAGAAACTATGGCTACACCTTC
CDR3aa: CASSQNGRSRNYGYTF

j_gene: TRBJ1-2
abundance: NA
d_gene: NA
v_gene: TRBV5-1
CDR3nt: TGCGCCAGCAGCTTGGCCGGGGGGAGGGACCTTAACTATGGCTACACCTTC
CDR3aa: CASSLAGGRDLNYGYTF

j_gene: TRBJ2-5
abundance: NA
d_gene: TRBD2
v_gene: TRBV4-3
CDR3nt: TGCGCCAGCAGCCAAGACGCCTTGGTGCGGGGGGGATTTTACCAGACCCAGTACTTC
CDR3aa: CASSQDALVRGGFYQTQYF

j_gene: TRBJ2-7
abundance: NA
d_gene: NA
v_gene: TRBV7-9
CDR3nt: TGTGCCAGCAGCTCTCCGATCACATTATCCTCCTACGAGCAGTACTTC
CDR3aa: CASSSPITLSSYEQYF

j_gene: TRBJ2-1
abundance: few
d_gene: TRBD2
v_gene: TRBV6-5
CDR3nt: TGTGCCACCGGCGCCCATAGCGGGAGGACGGATGAGCAGTTCTTC
CDR3aa: CATGAHSGRTDEQFF

j_gene: TRBJ2-7
abundance: NA
d_gene: TRBD2
v_gene: TRBV4-1
CDR3nt: TGCGCCAGCAGCCATCCATTAGCGGGGGGCCCCTACGAGCAGTACTTC
CDR3aa: CASSHPLAGGPYEQYF

j_gene: TRBJ2-3
abundance: few
d_gene: TRBD2
v_gene: TRBV10-3
CDR3nt: TGTGCCATCAGTGACGGACTAGCGGGGGCCGCTTCACGGGGTCCTACGCAGTATTTT
CDR3aa: CAISDGLAGAASRGPTQYF

j_gene: TRBJ1-3
abundance: few
d_gene: TRBD1
v_gene: TRBV11-2
CDR3nt: TGTGCCAGCAGCCTAAACAGGGGGCCTGGAAACACCATATATTTT
CDR3aa: CASSLNRGPGNTIYF

j_gene: TRBJ1-2
abundance: NA
d_gene: NA
v_gene: TRBV7-9
CDR3nt: TGTGCCAGCCCTGATGGCTACACCTTC
CDR3aa: CASPDGYTF

j_gene: TRBJ2-1
abundance: NA
d_gene: NA
v_gene: TRBV5-1
CDR3nt: TGCGCCAGCATGAACCTCCAGGGGTACAATGAGCAGTTCTTC
CDR3aa: CASMNLQGYNEQFF

j_gene: TRBJ2-2
abundance: NA
d_gene: NA
v_gene: TRBV7-9
CDR3nt: TGTGCCAGCAGCTTCCCCCAGGGCACCGGGGAGCTGTTTTTT
CDR3aa: CASSFPQGTGELFF

j_gene: TRBJ2-7
abundance: NA
d_gene: TRBD1
v_gene: TRBV5-5
CDR3nt: TGTGCCAGCAGCTCTTGGTTACAGGGGCAAACCTACGAGCAGTACTTC
CDR3aa: CASSSWLQGQTYEQYF

j_gene: TRBJ2-7
abundance: NA
d_gene: TRBD1
v_gene: TRBV6-5
CDR3nt: TGTGCCAGCAGTTACCTACCGACAGGGCCCCTCTACGAGCAGTACTTC
CDR3aa: CASSYLPTGPLYEQYF

j_gene: TRBJ2-1
abundance: NA
d_gene: TRBD2
v_gene: TRBV4-2
CDR3nt: TGTGCCAGCAGCCCCGGGTCCCCCTGGGGGACTAGTAACTACAATGAGCAGTTCTTC
CDR3aa: CASSPGSPWGTSNYNEQFF

j_gene: TRBJ2-1
abundance: NA
d_gene: TRBD2
v_gene: TRBV30
CDR3nt: TGTGCCTGGGGACTAGCGCGATCCTACAATGAGCAGTTCTTC
CDR3aa: CAWGLARSYNEQFF

j_gene: TRBJ2-2
abundance: NA
d_gene: NA
v_gene: TRBV2
CDR3nt: TGTGCCAGCAAGTCAGGGAACACCGGGGAGCTGTTTTTT
CDR3aa: CASKSGNTGELFF

j_gene: TRBJ1-6
abundance: NA
d_gene: NA
v_gene: TRBV7-2
CDR3nt: TGTGCCAGCAGCCTACGAAATTCACCCCTCCACTTT
CDR3aa: CASSLRNSPLHF

j_gene: TRBJ2-1
abundance: NA
d_gene: TRBD2
v_gene: TRBV4-1
CDR3nt: TGCGCCAGCAGCCAACGAGCGGGAGTCGTTATAGGTGAGCAGTTCTTC
CDR3aa: CASSQRAGVVIGEQFF

j_gene: TRBJ2-5
abundance: NA
d_gene: NA
v_gene: TRBV28
CDR3nt: TGTGCCAGCAGTTCACAAGAGACCCAGTACTTC
CDR3aa: CASSSQETQYF

j_gene: TRBJ1-6
abundance: NA
d_gene: NA
v_gene: TRBV25-1
CDR3nt: TGTGCCAGCCAACCGACCTCCGGGAACCAAAATTCACCCCTCCACTTT
CDR3aa: CASQPTSGNQNSPLHF

j_gene: TRBJ1-2
abundance: NA
d_gene: NA
v_gene: TRBV6-1
CDR3nt: TGTGCCAGCAGATTAACCGGGACTGACAACTATGGCTACACCTTC
CDR3aa: CASRLTGTDNYGYTF

j_gene: TRBJ2-7
abundance: NA
d_gene: NA
v_gene: TRBV9
CDR3nt: TGTGCCAGCAGCGTAGCGTACGGTCCGGGCTACGAGCAGTACTTC
CDR3aa: CASSVAYGPGYEQYF

j_gene: TRBJ2-3
abundance: NA
d_gene: TRBD1
v_gene: TRBV5-1
CDR3nt: TGCGCCAGCACTTACAGGGGGCGCGAGACAGATACGCAGTATTTT
CDR3aa: CASTYRGRETDTQYF

j_gene: TRBJ2-1
abundance: NA
d_gene: TRBD2
v_gene: TRBV5-1
CDR3nt: TGCGCCAGCAGCTGGGCCTCAACTAGCGGGAGGGCCCATGAGCAGTTCTTC
CDR3aa: CASSWASTSGRAHEQFF

j_gene: TRBJ1-1
abundance: NA
d_gene: NA
v_gene: TRBV19
CDR3nt: TGTGCCAGTAGTATAGATCGGGAAAACACTGAAGCTTTCTTT
CDR3aa: CASSIDRENTEAFF

j_gene: TRBJ2-7
abundance: NA
d_gene: NA
v_gene: TRBV28
CDR3nt: TGTGCCAGCAGTTTCCCATCAGGAATGACCTACGAGCAGTACTTC
CDR3aa: CASSFPSGMTYEQYF

j_gene: TRBJ2-7
abundance: once
d_gene: TRBD2
v_gene: TRBV7-2
CDR3nt: TGTGCCAGCAACGAGCGGGGGGGCCTGTACGAGCAGTACTTC
CDR3aa: CASNERGGLYEQYF

j_gene: TRBJ1-6
abundance: NA
d_gene: TRBD1
v_gene: TRBV7-2
CDR3nt: TGTGCCAGCAGCTTTAATCCGGGCCGGGACAGGAATTCACCCCTCCACTTT
CDR3aa: CASSFNPGRDRNSPLHF

j_gene: TRBJ2-1
abundance: few
d_gene: NA
v_gene: TRBV7-2
CDR3nt: TGTGCCAGCAGCTCAAGCCTGGTTGGTGAGCAGTTCTTC
CDR3aa: CASSSSLVGEQFF

j_gene: TRBJ2-4
abundance: few
d_gene: TRBD2
v_gene: TRBV4-2
CDR3nt: TGTGCCAGCAGCCAAAGCGGGGGGCAAAACATTCAGTACTTC
CDR3aa: CASSQSGGQNIQYF

j_gene: TRBJ2-3
abundance: NA
d_gene: TRBD2
v_gene: TRBV5-1
CDR3nt: TGCGCCAGCAGCTTGGGGACTAGCGGGAGCCCAGATACGCAGTATTTT
CDR3aa: CASSLGTSGSPDTQYF

j_gene: TRBJ2-2
abundance: NA
d_gene: TRBD2
v_gene: TRBV4-2
CDR3nt: TGTGCCAGCAGCCTTCGACTAGCGGGGTTCGGGGAGCTGTTTTTT
CDR3aa: CASSLRLAGFGELFF

j_gene: TRBJ1-4
abundance: few
d_gene: NA
v_gene: TRBV27
CDR3nt: TGTGCCAGCAGTCCCCGAGGGGGGGCAACTAATGAAAAACTGTTTTTT
CDR3aa: CASSPRGGATNEKLFF

j_gene: TRBJ2-7
abundance: NA
d_gene: TRBD1
v_gene: TRBV2
CDR3nt: TGTGCCAGCAGTAACCGCGCGCCCGACAGGGGGCTCGAGCAGTACTTC
CDR3aa: CASSNRAPDRGLEQYF

j_gene: TRBJ1-1
abundance: NA
d_gene: TRBD1
v_gene: TRBV30
CDR3nt: TGTGCCTGGAGCTTGCGGGGACAGGGGTTTATGAACACTGAAGCTTTCTTT
CDR3aa: CAWSLRGQGFMNTEAFF

j_gene: TRBJ2-6
abundance: few
d_gene: NA
v_gene: TRBV5-1
CDR3nt: TGCGCCAGCAGCCCAGACAGGTCTGGGGCCAACGTCCTGACTTTC
CDR3aa: CASSPDRSGANVLTF

j_gene: TRBJ2-3
abundance: NA
d_gene: NA
v_gene: TRBV18
CDR3nt: TGTGCCAGCTCACCAATTAATAAGGGGAATACAGATACGCAGTATTTT
CDR3aa: CASSPINKGNTDTQYF

j_gene: TRBJ1-2
abundance: few
d_gene: NA
v_gene: TRBV30
CDR3nt: TGTGCCTGGAGTGTAACCCCAAGCGGGGGCTACACCTTC
CDR3aa: CAWSVTPSGGYTF

j_gene: TRBJ2-1
abundance: NA
d_gene: TRBD2
v_gene: TRBV5-1
CDR3nt: TGCGCCAGCAGCCGAGAGCGGGGCTCCTACAATGAGCAGTTCTTC
CDR3aa: CASSRERGSYNEQFF

j_gene: TRBJ1-3
abundance: NA
d_gene: NA
v_gene: TRBV5-1
CDR3nt: TGCGCCAGCAGCTTGGCGGCAGGGCGCCCCTCTGGAAACACCATATATTTT
CDR3aa: CASSLAAGRPSGNTIYF

j_gene: TRBJ2-5
abundance: NA
d_gene: TRBD2
v_gene: TRBV19
CDR3nt: TGTGCCAGTAGTATAGGCGGGGGGGCCTTCCAGACCCAGTACTTC
CDR3aa: CASSIGGGAFQTQYF

j_gene: TRBJ2-5
abundance: NA
d_gene: NA
v_gene: TRBV2
CDR3nt: TGTGCCAGCACCCCCTGGGATAGCGGTGCCCGAGAGACCCAGTACTTC
CDR3aa: CASTPWDSGARETQYF

j_gene: TRBJ2-3
abundance: NA
d_gene: TRBD2
v_gene: TRBV4-3
CDR3nt: TGCGCCAGCAGCGATGGTTTGGCTAGCGGAGGGGATACGCAGTATTTT
CDR3aa: CASSDGLASGGDTQYF

j_gene: TRBJ2-7
abundance: NA
d_gene: TRBD2
v_gene: TRBV6-5
CDR3nt: TGTGCCAGCAGTTACAATGGAGGACTAGCGGGAGTCGAGCAGTACTTC
CDR3aa: CASSYNGGLAGVEQYF

j_gene: TRBJ2-7
abundance: once
d_gene: TRBD1
v_gene: TRBV14
CDR3nt: TGTGCCAGCAGCTCCGGGACAGCACCCTACGAGCAGTACTTC
CDR3aa: CASSSGTAPYEQYF

j_gene: TRBJ1-2
abundance: NA
d_gene: NA
v_gene: TRBV2
CDR3nt: TGTGCCAGCAGACCCCTAGGCGGCTACACCTTC
CDR3aa: CASRPLGGYTF

j_gene: TRBJ2-3
abundance: once
d_gene: NA
v_gene: TRBV5-1
CDR3nt: TGCGCCAGCTTCCTCTGGGACATAGATAGCACAGATACGCAGTATTTT
CDR3aa: CASFLWDIDSTDTQYF

j_gene: TRBJ2-5
abundance: NA
d_gene: TRBD2
v_gene: TRBV30
CDR3nt: TGTGCCTGGAGTGCAGGGACTATTTTACAAGAGACCCAGTACTTC
CDR3aa: CAWSAGTILQETQYF

j_gene: TRBJ2-7
abundance: few
d_gene: TRBD1
v_gene: TRBV4-3
CDR3nt: TGCGCCAGCAGCCGGGACAGGGGAGAAGGGTACGAGCAGTACTTC
CDR3aa: CASSRDRGEGYEQYF

j_gene: TRBJ1-2
abundance: NA
d_gene: NA
v_gene: TRBV7-9
CDR3nt: TGTGCCAGCAGCCCTCAGGGGACCTATGGCTACACCTTC
CDR3aa: CASSPQGTYGYTF

j_gene: TRBJ1-1
abundance: NA
d_gene: NA
v_gene: TRBV29-1
CDR3nt: TGCAGCGTCGAAGACCCAGCGAGCACTGAAGCTTTCTTT
CDR3aa: CSVEDPASTEAFF